This T cell receptor (beta chain) was sequenced in a study of T cell responses to AZD1222 COVID-19 vaccine. Pooled samples include second doses given at about 4 or 12 weeks. Using immunoSEQ multiplex PCR, the repertoire was profiled, and TCRdb retains in-frame clones only, with some absent. The table has approximately 140,000 clones, roughly 90% seen once. This CDR3 comprises 18 residues. V shed 2 bases and J 2 bases; nucleotides not matched to a gene: 10. Germline CDR1 reads MNHNS; CDR2 reads SASEGT. The sample consisted of peripheral blood, taken 28 days after the second AZD1222 dose. The J gene is TRBJ2-2, the V gene TRBV6-1, with TRBD2 matching over 8 bases. The source of this sequence is an adult who received the AZD1222 COVID-19 vaccine. CDR3 amino acids: CASSESGSGTVNTGELFF. In nucleotides, the CDR3 is TGTGCCAGCAGTGAATCGGGTAGCGGGACGGTTAACACCGGGGAGCTGTTTTTT.